These 20 T cell receptor beta chains originate from one sample sequenced in a study of T cell changes during pregnancy in multiple sclerosis. Sequencing was performed with immunoSEQ multiplex PCR; in TCRdb, only in-frame clones are kept and a portion is missing. Altogether about 72,000 clones are present, 75% to 95% being singletons, with the ten largest covering 0.6% to 0.8%. The material sequenced was peripheral blood, taken in the third trimester of pregnancy. The receptors come from a female donor in good health, enrolled as a control in a pregnancy study.

The chain has TRBV9 and TRBJ2-1; D remains ambiguous. V dropped 4 bases and J dropped 0 bases, with 8 bases sitting between them. Germline V gives CDR1 SGDLS, CDR2 YYNGEE. There are 14 residues in the CDR3. This chain's CDR3 is CASSPVSSYNEQFF. In DNA, the CDR3 is TGTGCCAGCAGCCCTGTTAGCTCCTACAATGAGCAGTTCTTC.

V usage is TRBV5-1 and J usage is TRBJ2-7, with 7 bases identical to TRBD2. Germline CDR1 reads SGHRS; CDR2 reads YFSETQ. V was pared by 1 base and J by 2 bases, with 3 bases of the junction left unmatched. The CDR3 loop spans 14 amino acids. DNA for the CDR3: TGCGCCAGCAGCTTGAGGACTAGGACCTACGAGCAGTACTTC. Translating gives CASSLRTRTYEQYF.

The V gene is TRBV29-1, the J gene TRBJ2-3; 7 positions agree with TRBD1. The V segment lost 5 bases and the J segment 1 base; nucleotides outside the gene matches: 12. This CDR3 has 16 residues. The germline V gene encodes CDR1 SQVTM and CDR2 ANQGSEA. The CDR3 coding sequence is TGCAGCGTTTTCGGGACAGCCCTCGGAGGCACAGATACGCAGTATTTT. Translation gives CSVFGTALGGTDTQYF.

The chain couples TRBV9 to TRBJ2-7; D gene unclear. V was cut by 0 bases and J by 2 bases, with 9 bases left in between. The CDR3 has 14 amino acids. Germline CDR1 and CDR2: SGDLS and YYNGEE. The chain's CDR3 is CASSVGASPYEQYF. The CDR3 DNA reads TGTGCCAGCAGCGTAGGGGCCTCACCCTACGAGCAGTACTTC. The full variable domain, with the rest looked up from reference TRBV9 and TRBJ2-7, is DSGVTQTPKHLITATGQRVTLRCSPRSGDLSVYWYQQSLDQGLQFLIQYYNGEERAKGNILERFSAQQFPDLHSELNLSSLELGDSALYFCASSVGASPYEQYFGPGTRLTVT.

The chain employs TRBV4-3 and TRBJ2-1; the match to TRBD2 covers 8 bases. V was clipped by 2 bases and J by 4 bases; unmatched bases: 19. The CDR3 runs to 20 residues. The V gene's germline CDR1 is LGHNA and CDR2 YSLEER. The DNA for the CDR3 is TGCGCCAGCAGCCAATACCTGAGGGAAGGGTTAGCGGGACCTTACAATGAGCAGTTCTTC. Protein: CASSQYLREGLAGPYNEQFF.

The chain is built from TRBV19 and TRBJ1-1; 7 nucleotides agree with TRBD1. CDR3 length: 16 amino acids. After removal of 6 bases from V and 1 base from J, the junction contained 11 bases not matched to a gene. The germline V gene encodes CDR1 LNHDA and CDR2 SQIVND (reference sequence). The CDR3: CASRNRPGTANTEAFF. CDR3 nucleotide sequence: TGTGCCAGTAGGAACCGACCCGGGACAGCGAACACTGAAGCTTTCTTT.

The genes are TRBV6-1 and TRBJ1-2; the match to TRBD1 covers 9 bases. Per germline, CDR1 MNHNS and CDR2 SASEGT. Germline trimming cut 7 bases from V and 7 bases from J; bases unmatched to any gene: 10. The CDR3 has 14 residues. The CDR3 DNA sequence: TGTGCCAGCATAGAACAGGGGGCGTTAGGTGGCTACACCTTC. Protein: CASIEQGALGGYTF.

The chain recombines TRBV6-5 with TRBJ1-1, with TRBD1 as a possible D gene (6 bases). This CDR3 contains 13 residues. Trimming cost V 5 bases and J 1 base, with 8 bases left between them. Looked up from germline, CDR1 is MNHEY and CDR2 is SVGAGI. The CDR3 DNA follows: TGTGCCAGCAGTAGGGGGAGGAACACTGAAGCTTTCTTT. The encoded protein is CASSRGRNTEAFF.

The CDR3 DNA is TGTGCCAGCTTGGCCCAAAACACCGGGGAGCTGTTTTTT. Its protein product is CASLAQNTGELFF. The genes are TRBV2 and TRBJ2-2; D remains ambiguous. CDR1 is SNHLY and CDR2 is FYNNEI in the germline V gene. The CDR3 length is 13 residues. The V and J ends lost 8 bases and 2 bases respectively, with 9 bases between them.

This rearrangement joins TRBV7-2 to TRBJ2-5, with 9 nucleotides matching TRBD2. CDR3 length: 15 amino acids. The V and J ends lost 6 bases and 3 bases, in that order; junction bases with no gene match: 8. In germline, CDR1 is SGHTA, CDR2 FQGNSA. The CDR3 is CASSGGGRVEETQYF. CDR3 nucleotide sequence: TGTGCCAGCAGTGGGGGCGGGAGGGTGGAAGAGACCCAGTACTTC.

The CDR3 loop reads CASSPPTGDSWNEQFF. The DNA for the CDR3 is TGTGCCAGCAGCCCCCCCACTGGGGACAGCTGGAATGAGCAGTTCTTC. The chain uses TRBV7-9 and TRBJ2-1; 7 nucleotides match TRBD1. This CDR3 is 16 amino acids long. From germline, CDR1 is SEHNR and CDR2 FQNEAQ (reference sequence). V trimming: 5 bases; J trimming: 7 bases; junction bases outside the gene matches: 14. Filled out from reference TRBV7-9 and TRBJ2-1, the complete variable domain reads DTGVSQNPRHKITKRGQNVTFRCDPISEHNRLYWYRQTLGQGPEFLTYFQNEAQLEKSRLLSDRFSAERPKGSFSTLEIQRTEQGDSAMYLCASSPPTGDSWNEQFFGPGTRLTVL.

This rearrangement joins TRBV7-8 to TRBJ1-1; 7 positions match TRBD1. With V trimmed by 7 bases and J by 0 bases, 11 bases remained unmatched. The germline CDR1 and CDR2 sequences are SGHVS and FQNEAQ. This CDR3 region has 16 residues. CDR3: CASKRGHGSLNTEAFF. DNA for the CDR3: TGTGCCAGCAAAAGGGGGCATGGAAGTCTGAACACTGAAGCTTTCTTT.

This clone occurred once. The chain couples TRBV7-2 to TRBJ1-2, with D unresolved. In germline, CDR1 is SGHTA, CDR2 FQGNSA. The length of the CDR3 is 14 residues. With 0 bases removed from V and 2 bases from J, the gap between germline ends came to 7 bases. CDR3 amino acids: CASSLARVNYGYTF. The CDR3 DNA sequence: TGTGCCAGCAGCTTAGCGCGCGTGAACTATGGCTACACCTTC.

J is TRBJ2-2 and V is TRBV5-1; 8 bases agree with TRBD2. CDR1 and CDR2 (germline): SGHRS, YFSETQ. The CDR3 has 15 residues. V lost 4 bases and J lost 3; bases outside the gene matches: 5. The CDR3 reads CASSPGRVDTGELFF. For the CDR3, the DNA is TGCGCCAGCAGCCCCGGGAGGGTAGACACCGGGGAGCTGTTTTTT.

V and J are TRBV4-1 and TRBJ1-1; 9 nucleotides align to TRBD1. CDR3 length equals 17 residues. The germline V gene has CDR1 MGHRA and CDR2 YSYEKL. V gave up 1 base and J gave up 1 base; unmatched junction bases: 7. Written as DNA, the CDR3 is TGCGCCAGCAGCCAAGTTAACAGGGGGCAGAGGAACACTGAAGCTTTCTTT. Protein sequence: CASSQVNRGQRNTEAFF.

The chain has TRBV19 and TRBJ1-1, with D possibly TRBD1 on 5 matching bases. Per the germline V gene, CDR1 is LNHDA and CDR2 is SQIVND (reference sequence). The CDR3 is 13 amino acids. Trimming removed 1 base at V and 8 bases at J, with 11 bases between. CDR3 bases: TGTGCCAGTAGTATAGGGTCCAGGACAGAAGCTTTCTTT. It codes for CASSIGSRTEAFF.

The rearrangement links TRBV7-2 to TRBJ2-3; TRBD2 is a possible D gene (5 bases). This CDR3 is 15 amino acids long. Per the germline V gene, CDR1 is SGHTA and CDR2 is FQGNSA. Trimming shortened V by 2 bases and J by 0 bases, and 9 bases separated the two germline ends. CDR3 in DNA: TGTGCCAGCAGCTTACAACGGACTAGCACAGATACGCAGTATTTT. Translation: CASSLQRTSTDTQYF.

The rearrangement joins TRBV10-1 to TRBJ1-1; D perhaps matches TRBD1 (5 bases). The V and J ends lost 0 bases and 6 bases respectively, with 14 bases between them. This CDR3 comprises 15 residues. CDR1 and CDR2 (germline): WNHNN, SYGVQD (reference sequence). The CDR3 here is CASSESAAGPPEAFF. The CDR3 region has the DNA TGCGCCAGCAGTGAGTCCGCGGCAGGGCCGCCTGAAGCTTTCTTT.

This clone was seen a single time. The chain links TRBV28 to TRBJ1-5; 8 positions agree with TRBD1. The V gene's germline CDR1 is MDHEN and CDR2 SYDVKM. CDR3 size: 15 residues. V gave up 6 bases and J gave up 7 bases; unmatched junction bases: 11. CDR3 DNA: TGTGCCAGCAGGCCCACAGGGGGGGTTTACCAGCCCCAGCATTTT. Its translation is CASRPTGGVYQPQHF.

J is TRBJ1-5 and V is TRBV18, with 10 bases identical to TRBD1. V shed 5 bases, J shed 4 bases, and the junction held 5 bases outside the gene matches. The CDR3 runs 15 residues. Germline lookup yields CDR1 KGHSH and CDR2 LQKENI. The CDR3 here is CASSAGTGENQPQHF. In DNA form, the CDR3 reads TGTGCCAGCTCAGCCGGGACAGGGGAGAATCAGCCCCAGCATTTT.